This passage covers 4 T cell receptor beta chains from one sample sequenced in a study of a mutant IDH1 vaccine in newly diagnosed glioma. No antigens are known for them. Here immunoSEQ multiplex PCR was the method, and the copy in TCRdb shows in-frame clones only, minus some. The sample records 60,000 to 75,000 clones, about 88% being singletons. Time point here: week 35, safety follow-up. All doses held 300 ug of mutant IDH1 20-mer peptide, with topical imiquimod. The sequences come from PBMCs, collected from a glioma patient whose treatment included an IDH1 peptide vaccine. Every receptor here comes from a man aged 25 to 45 with glioma.

CDR3 in amino acids: CAWQQGSGYGYTF. DNA for the CDR3: TGTGCCTGGCAGCAGGGGTCTGGCTATGGCTACACCTTC. This sequence joins TRBV30 and TRBJ1-2; D is possibly TRBD1 (6 bases). This CDR3 comprises 13 residues. The germline V gene has CDR1 GTSNPN and CDR2 SVGIG (reference sequence). V gave up 5 bases and J gave up 4 bases, with 14 bases separating them.

The chain links TRBV7-3 to TRBJ2-6; TRBD1 might be the D (5 bases). This CDR3 has 16 amino acids. Germline V gives CDR1 SGHTA, CDR2 FQGTGA. The V and J ends lost 2 bases and 1 base respectively, with 9 bases between them. The CDR3 loop reads CASSLASGSGANVLTF. CDR3 coding DNA: TGTGCCAGCAGCTTAGCCTCAGGGTCTGGGGCCAACGTCCTGACTTTC.

The rearrangement links TRBV11-3 to TRBJ2-5; TRBD2 might be the D (6 bases). The ends were cut back, 3 bases at V and 2 bases at J, with 13 bases in the middle. This CDR3 region has 15 residues. Germline-derived CDR1 and CDR2 are SGHNT and YENEEA. CDR3 region: CASSLGDWDQETQYF. CDR3 nucleotide sequence: TGTGCCAGCAGCTTGGGGGACTGGGATCAAGAGACCCAGTACTTC.

The V gene is TRBV2, the J gene TRBJ1-2; D gene unclear. The length of the CDR3 is 12 residues. Germline values: CDR1 SNHLY, CDR2 FYNNEI. Trimming removed 4 bases from V and 5 bases from J, with 8 bases in between. The CDR3 bases are TGTGCCAGCAGTGTCTCAAGGTATGGCTACACCTTC. Translated, it gives CASSVSRYGYTF.